Shown below are 3 T cell receptor beta chains from a single sample sequenced in a study of Ad26.COV2.S vaccination and SARS-CoV-2 variants. Indicated treatment: 15 to 20 received Ad26.COV2.S at low or high dose, single or two shots; 5 received placebo; per-sample allocation not given. Material that was analyzed had been drawn on day 63 after the first vaccine or placebo injection. TCRdb's table, derived via immunoSEQ multiplex PCR, lists solely in-frame clones and lacks some. The table has about 450,000 clones, approximately 89% seen once; the top ten hold over 2%. The input for sequencing was peripheral blood, taken in a trial of Ad26.COV2.S vaccine versus placebo. The receptors derive from a person aged 18-60 years who received the Ad26.COV2.S COVID-19 vaccine or a placebo.

This clone was counted a single time. CDR3 in DNA: TGTGCCAGCAGCTCTTCCTCCTTTTACGAGCAGTACGTC. It translates to CASSSSSFYEQYV. V usage is TRBV7-2 and J usage is TRBJ2-7; D ambiguous. V was clipped by 4 bases and J by 4 bases, with 11 bases between them. Germline V gene sequence: CDR1 SGHTA, CDR2 FQGNSA. The CDR3 length is 13 residues.

The chain recombines TRBV7-9 with TRBJ2-1; 11 bases are shared with TRBD2. From germline, CDR1 is SEHNR and CDR2 FQNEAQ (reference sequence). V dropped 2 bases and J dropped 3; count of bases not matched to a gene: 9. The CDR3 length is 18 residues. The CDR3 here is CASSLLAGGRPSYNEQFF. CDR3 nucleotide sequence: TGTGCCAGCAGCTTACTAGCGGGGGGCCGGCCGAGCTACAATGAGCAGTTCTTC.

The gene calls are TRBV11-3 and TRBJ2-7; TRBD2 matches at 8 bases. The CDR3 is 14 amino acids. Germline trimming cut 3 bases from V and 5 bases from J; bases unmatched to any gene: 6. Germline V gene sequence: CDR1 SGHNT, CDR2 YENEEA. The CDR3 is CASSLGLGADEQYF. CDR3 nucleotide sequence: TGTGCCAGCAGCTTGGGACTAGGGGCGGACGAGCAGTACTTC.